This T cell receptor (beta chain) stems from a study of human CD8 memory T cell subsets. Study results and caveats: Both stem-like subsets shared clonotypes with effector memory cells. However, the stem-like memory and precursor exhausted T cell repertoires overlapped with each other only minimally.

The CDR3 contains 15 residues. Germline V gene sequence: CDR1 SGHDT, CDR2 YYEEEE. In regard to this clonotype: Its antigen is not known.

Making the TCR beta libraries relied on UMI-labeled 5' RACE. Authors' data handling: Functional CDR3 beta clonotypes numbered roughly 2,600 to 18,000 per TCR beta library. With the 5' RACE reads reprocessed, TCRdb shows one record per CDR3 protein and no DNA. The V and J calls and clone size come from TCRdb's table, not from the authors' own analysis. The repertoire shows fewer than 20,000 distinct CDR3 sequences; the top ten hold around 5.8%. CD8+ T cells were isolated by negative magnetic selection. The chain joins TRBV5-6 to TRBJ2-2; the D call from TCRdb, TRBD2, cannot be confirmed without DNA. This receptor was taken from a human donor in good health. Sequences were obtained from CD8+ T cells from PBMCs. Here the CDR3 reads CASSPGLAGTGELFF.